The entry below gives a single T cell receptor (beta chain) sequence along with its context. Its antigen remains unknown. Clones were read by immunoSEQ multiplex PCR, and TCRdb kept only the in-frame ones, dropping some. The profile covers 67,000 or so clones, with roughly 84% appearing a single time and approximately 9.8% taken by the ten largest. This specimen belongs to a study of T cell responses to AZD1222 COVID-19 vaccine. Background on the study: Whether given at about 4 or about 12 weeks, second doses were pooled.

Study-wide points: Baseline serology detected seropositivity in only five or six AZD1222 recipients. The breadth and depth of Spike-specific TCRs increased once two AZD1222 doses had been given. Within unmutated variant regions lay the reported targets of nearly half of spike-specific TCRs.

V lost 6 bases and J lost 7; bases outside the gene matches: 3. The CDR3 consists of 11 residues. Germline V CDR1 and CDR2: MNHEY, SMNVEV (reference sequence). The sequencing used peripheral blood, collected on day 0 of AZD1222 vaccination. The chain is built from TRBV27 and TRBJ2-7, with 7 nucleotides matching TRBD1. The receptor was derived from an adult in good health. The CDR3 coding sequence is TGTGCCAGCAGAACAGGGGAGGAGCAGTACTTC. Translating it yields CASRTGEEQYF.